This TCR delta chain appears in the sequencing data of a study of gamma-delta chains in newborns, infants, children. Study-level information: Microbial exposure reportedly drives polyclonal innate γδ T cell expansion after birth.

TCRdb re-called the reads using CATT. The sample lists more than 2,500 delta-chain clones; about 2.6% were seen once. Points on this clone: A clone one base away is much larger, so this may be a read error.

V lost 4 bases to trimming and J lost 2 bases; unmatched junction nucleotides: 15. The germline V gene has CDR1 GEAIGNYY and CDR2 EKD. This CDR3 contains 18 residues. The receptor was isolated from a child who was a newborn, infant or young child, either healthy, febrile or measles-vaccinated (not recorded which). The sequenced sample was blood. The V call is TRDV2, the J call TRDJ1; 10 nucleotides line up with TRDD3. CDR3 amino acids: CACEPLVPGDTKTDKLIF. CDR3 DNA: TGTGCCTGTGAGCCTTTAGTACCGGGGGATACGAAGACCGATAAACTCATCTTT.